These T cell receptor beta chains were read from a single sample in a study of T-cell reconstitution after alpha-beta-depleted transplantation in children. TCRdb fed the PCR reads into MiXCR, producing one record per CDR3 protein. This table has 200,000 to 250,000 distinct CDR3 sequences, around 7.8% appearing once. Sequences were derived from PBMCs, mostly from graft donor cells, sampled 180 days after TCRalphabeta/CD19-depleted stem cell transplant. Receptors originate from a male patient between 5 and 17 years old who had a stem cell transplant for acute lymphoblastic leukemia, so the T cells may come from the graft donor. Both conserved end residues are part of each CDR3. The D gene is left open where the match is weak. Clone size, where shown, is once, few, many, or a class for clones that have expanded.

CASSLQGPWGTGELFF | TGCGCCAGCAGCCTACAGGGGCCTTGGGGCACCGGGGAGCTGTTTTTT | TRBJ2-2 | TRBV5-1 | TRBD1 | many
CSASGRAVEQFF | TGCAGTGCTAGCGGGAGGGCCGTTGAGCAGTTCTTC | TRBJ2-1 | TRBV20-1 | TRBD2 | many
CSVETLSTGVYNEQFF | TGCAGCGTTGAGACCCTTTCAACCGGGGTCTACAATGAGCAGTTCTTC | TRBJ2-1 | TRBV29-1 | - | many
CASSLKGSTEAFF | TGTGCCAGCAGTTTAAAAGGGAGCACTGAAGCTTTCTTT | TRBJ1-1 | TRBV12-3/TRBV12-4 | - | many
CSARENKGTVNTEAFF | TGCAGTGCTAGAGAAAATAAGGGAACAGTGAACACTGAAGCTTTCTTT | TRBJ1-1 | TRBV20-1 | - | many
CASSLTGLVKNSPLHF | TGTGCCAGCAGTTTAACAGGGCTCGTGAAGAATTCACCCCTCCACTTT | TRBJ1-6 | TRBV6-5 | - | many
CASSWDMTLEQYF | TGTGCCAGTAGCTGGGACATGACTTTGGAGCAGTACTTC | TRBJ2-7 | TRBV19 | - | many
CASSFGRWVQETQYF | TGTGCCAGCAGCTTTGGTCGCTGGGTACAAGAGACCCAGTACTTC | TRBJ2-5 | TRBV7-2 | - | many
CATRGPGPQWETQYF | TGTGCCACCAGAGGGCCGGGACCCCAATGGGAGACCCAGTACTTC | TRBJ2-5 | TRBV24-1 | - | few
CSARVDRVNSPLHF | TGCAGTGCTAGAGTTGACAGGGTCAACTCACCCCTCCACTTT | TRBJ1-6 | TRBV20-1 | TRBD1 | many
CASPPTALAGETDTQYF | TGTGCCAGCCCCCCAACCGCTCTAGCGGGAGAAACAGATACGCAGTATTTT | TRBJ2-3 | TRBV28 | TRBD2 | few
CASSLDSLGEQYF | TGTGCCAGCAGCCTGGACTCTCTGGGGGAGCAGTACTTC | TRBJ2-7 | TRBV7-3 | - | many
CSATSRGKSTDTQYF | TGCAGTGCCACCTCCAGGGGGAAGAGCACAGATACGCAGTATTTT | TRBJ2-3 | TRBV20-1 | TRBD1 | many
CASSYVNPNTEAFF | TGTGCCAGCAGTTACGTGAATCCGAACACTGAAGCTTTCTTT | TRBJ1-1 | TRBV6-2/TRBV6-3 | - | many
CARFEREVNEQYF | TGTGCCAGGTTTGAGCGGGAGGTTAACGAGCAGTACTTC | TRBJ2-7 | TRBV12-3/TRBV12-4 | TRBD2 | few
CASSVGGVRGGTEAFF | TGTGCCAGCAGCGTAGGAGGTGTAAGGGGCGGGACTGAAGCTTTCTTT | TRBJ1-1 | TRBV9 | - | many
CATSRDGLAADHTGELFF | TGTGCCACCAGCAGAGATGGACTAGCGGCTGATCACACCGGGGAGCTGTTTTTT | TRBJ2-2 | TRBV15 | TRBD2 | many
CASSPPKLASGTDTQYF | TGTGCCAGCAGTCCCCCAAAGCTAGCGTCAGGCACAGATACGCAGTATTTT | TRBJ2-3 | TRBV12-3/TRBV12-4 | - | -
CASTGSNQPQHF | TGTGCCAGCACAGGGAGCAATCAGCCCCAGCATTTT | TRBJ1-5 | TRBV12-3/TRBV12-4 | - | many
CASSLGGMSPAKNIQYF | TGTGCCAGCAGCTTAGGGGGCATGTCCCCAGCCAAAAACATTCAGTACTTC | TRBJ2-4 | TRBV7-9 | - | many
CASSLTQGRTGELFF | TGTGCCAGCAGTTTAACCCAGGGGAGGACCGGGGAGCTGTTTTTT | TRBJ2-2 | TRBV28 | - | many
CASSSLVNTEAFF | TGTGCCAGCAGCTCCTTGGTGAACACTGAAGCTTTCTTT | TRBJ1-1 | TRBV3-1 | - | many
CASSSTGTGSSPLHF | TGCGCCAGCAGCTCAACCGGGACAGGGAGTTCACCCCTCCACTTT | TRBJ1-6 | TRBV5-1 | TRBD1 | many
CASSKPGLGYEQYF | TGCGCCAGCAGCAAACCGGGACTAGGGTACGAGCAGTACTTC | TRBJ2-7 | TRBV10-2 | TRBD2 | many
CASSFGQQIGTYTQYF | TGTGCCAGCAGTTTTGGACAGCAAATAGGCACGTATACGCAGTATTTT | TRBJ2-3 | TRBV12-3/TRBV12-4 | - | many
CASSSGLGDTQYF | TGCGCCAGCAGCTCCGGTCTAGGTGATACGCAGTATTTT | TRBJ2-3 | TRBV5-1 | - | -
CASSTTGGDTEAFF | TGTGCCAGCAGTACGACAGGGGGGGACACTGAAGCTTTCTTT | TRBJ1-1 | TRBV12-3/TRBV12-4 | TRBD1 | many
CASTARDRSNSPLHF | TGTGCCAGCACCGCCCGGGACAGGTCTAATTCACCCCTCCACTTT | TRBJ1-6 | TRBV6-2/TRBV6-3 | TRBD1 | many
CASSLAGGPIHEQYF | TGTGCCAGCAGTCTAGCGGGAGGGCCAATCCACGAGCAGTACTTC | TRBJ2-7 | TRBV3-1 | TRBD2 | many
CASSSGPGLEPYNEQFF | TGTGCCAGCAGCTCTGGACCGGGACTTGAACCCTACAATGAGCAGTTCTTC | TRBJ2-1 | TRBV5-6 | - | many
CASRPAGGWANVLTF | TGTGCAAGTCGCCCCGCTGGGGGTTGGGCCAACGTCCTGACTTTC | TRBJ2-6 | TRBV12-2 | - | many
CASSPSAPGGLTEAFF | TGTGCCAGCAGCCCCTCCGCCCCAGGGGGATTAACTGAAGCTTTCTTT | TRBJ1-1 | TRBV7-9 | TRBD1 | many
CASSFKGGGNTIYF | TGTGCCAGCAGCTTTAAGGGGGGAGGAAACACCATATATTTT | TRBJ1-3 | TRBV7-8 | - | many
CASSLGGGWSYEQYF | TGTGCCAGCAGCTTAGGAGGCGGCTGGAGCTACGAGCAGTACTTC | TRBJ2-7 | TRBV7-9 | - | -
CAISSRGLNTGELFF | TGTGCCATCAGTTCAAGGGGCCTGAACACCGGGGAGCTGTTTTTT | TRBJ2-2 | TRBV10-3 | - | many
CASSWGQGVNEQFF | TGTGCCAGCAGCTGGGGACAGGGCGTTAATGAGCAGTTCTTC | TRBJ2-1 | TRBV12-3/TRBV12-4 | TRBD1 | many
CASSQDLGLAGVPNTGELFF | TGCGCCAGCAGCCAAGACCTGGGACTAGCGGGGGTCCCGAACACCGGGGAGCTGTTTTTT | TRBJ2-2 | TRBV4-3 | TRBD2 | many